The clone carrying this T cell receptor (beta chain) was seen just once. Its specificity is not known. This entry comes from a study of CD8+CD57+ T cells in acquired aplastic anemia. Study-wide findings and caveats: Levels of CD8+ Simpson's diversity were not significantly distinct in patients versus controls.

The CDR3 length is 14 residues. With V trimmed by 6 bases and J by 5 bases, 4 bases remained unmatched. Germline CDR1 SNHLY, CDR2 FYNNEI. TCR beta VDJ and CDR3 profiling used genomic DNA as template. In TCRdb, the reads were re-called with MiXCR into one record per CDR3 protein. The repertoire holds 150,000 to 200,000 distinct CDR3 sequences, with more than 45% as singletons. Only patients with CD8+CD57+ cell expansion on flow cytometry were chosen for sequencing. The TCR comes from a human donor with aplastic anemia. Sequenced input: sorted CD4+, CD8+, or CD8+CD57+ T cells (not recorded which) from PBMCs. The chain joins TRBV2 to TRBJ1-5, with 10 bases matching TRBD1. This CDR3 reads CASRGQGRDQPQHF. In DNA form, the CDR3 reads TGTGCCAGCAGGGGACAGGGGAGGGATCAGCCCCAGCATTTT.